This T cell receptor (beta chain) was recovered during a study of T cells in Graves' hyperthyroidism and ophthalmopathy. The V end was cut by 7 bases, the J end by 4 bases, with 13 bases between. The CDR3 spans 13 residues. Germline values: CDR1 MDHEN, CDR2 SYDVKM. The TCR beta CDR3 regions underwent amplification using RNA transcripts as the source. When the TCR CDR3 underwent first-round RT-PCR, the HTBI primer set was used. Using its own MiXCR run on the multiplex PCR reads, TCRdb lists one record per CDR3 protein. The table lists more than 350,000 distinct CDR3 sequences, roughly 15% of them singletons, with roughly a fifth in the top ten. This clonotype was recorded at least ten times.

The chain recombines TRBV28 with TRBJ1-2, with TRBD1 as a possible D gene (5 bases). Sequencing used blood. The clonotype was recovered from a woman between 55 and 75 years old with Graves' ophthalmopathy. The CDR3 region is CASTAGHSYGYTF. CDR3 nucleotides: TGTGCCAGCACCGCGGGGCACAGCTATGGCTACACCTTC.